Presented here are 16 T cell receptor beta chains from one specimen sequenced in a study of blood T cell repertoires in COVID-19 (dated by TCRdb to between 2020 and 2021). Libraries came from the immunoSEQ multiplex PCR assay. TCRdb mirrors the immuneACCESS table, restricted to in-frame sequences. Some clones are absent from its copies; in checked studies, under half trace to an unresolved V gene, and the reason for the others is unknown. Within this sample are about 350,000 clones, with roughly 84% of them counted one time only. The ten largest clones represent approximately 0.93% of the sample. The sample comprised PBMCs or T cells enriched from blood (not recorded which). Source of these receptors: a woman in her 30s who had recovered from COVID-19.

This chain joins TRBV24-1 and TRBJ2-5; TRBD2 matches at 12 bases. Germline CDR1 and CDR2: KGHDR and SFDVKD. This CDR3 region has 17 residues. V was pared by 2 bases and J by 4 bases, with 7 bases of the junction left unmatched. The CDR3 reads CATSDSTSGGLGETQYF. Written as DNA, the CDR3 is TGTGCCACCAGTGATTCGACTAGCGGGGGTTTGGGAGAGACCCAGTACTTC.

This chain connects TRBV28 to TRBJ1-2; D is perhaps TRBD1 (5 bases). The V gene's germline CDR1 is MDHEN and CDR2 SYDVKM. The ends were cut back, 1 base at V and 0 bases at J, with 12 bases in the middle. The CDR3 sequence is 16 residues long. The CDR3 sequence is CASSLFLDRSNYGYTF. The CDR3 region has the DNA TGTGCCAGCAGTTTATTTCTCGACAGATCTAACTATGGCTACACCTTC.

The chain has TRBV5-6 and TRBJ1-5; a possible D gene is TRBD1 (5 bases). In germline, CDR1 is SGHDT, CDR2 YYEEEE. V gave up 1 base and J gave up 7 bases, with 12 bases separating them. The CDR3 sequence is 14 residues long. In DNA form, the CDR3 reads TGTGCCAGCAGCTTGAGGCAGGGCAGCCAGCCCCAGCATTTT. Protein product: CASSLRQGSQPQHF. The variable domain in full, with the rest retrieved from reference TRBV5-6 and TRBJ1-5, is DAGVTQSPTHLIKTRGQQVTLRCSPKSGHDTVSWYQQALGQGPQFIFQYYEEEERQRGNFPDRFSGHQFPNYSSELNVNALLLGDSALYLCASSLRQGSQPQHFGDGTRLSIL.

This sequence joins TRBV28 and TRBJ2-7, with 10 bases aligning to TRBD2. Germline assignment: CDR1 MDHEN and CDR2 SYDVKM. This CDR3 has 14 amino acids. J was trimmed by 2 bases and V by 5 bases; bases with no gene match: 3. The CDR3 DNA reads TGTGCCAGCAGTGTAGCGGGGGGAACCTACGAGCAGTACTTC. Translating gives CASSVAGGTYEQYF.

V is TRBV27 and J is TRBJ2-7; TRBD2 matches 9 bases. This CDR3 spans 16 amino acids. Germline trimming cut 5 bases from V and 6 bases from J; bases unmatched to any gene: 14. The germline V gene encodes CDR1 MNHEY and CDR2 SMNVEV (reference sequence). The CDR3, as DNA: TGTGCCAGCAGTCAACGGACTAGCGCTGGGGCTGGCGAGCAGTACTTC. Protein product: CASSQRTSAGAGEQYF.

The J gene is TRBJ2-5, the V gene TRBV25-1, with 8 bases identical to TRBD2. The CDR3 runs 15 residues. CDR1 MGHDK and CDR2 SYGVNS come from the germline V gene. V was pared by 5 bases and J by 5 bases, with 10 bases of the junction left unmatched. In DNA form, the CDR3 reads TGTGCCAGCAGTCAACGGGGGGGCCTAGGTGAGACCCAGTACTTC. Its protein product is CASSQRGGLGETQYF.

This clone was seen only a few times. The chain couples TRBV7-2 to TRBJ1-3, with 7 nucleotides matching TRBD1. Losses at the gene ends were 6 bases for V and 3 bases for J; bases not matched to a gene: 5. From germline, CDR1 is SGHTA and CDR2 FQGNSA. The CDR3 extends over 14 amino acids. CDR3 amino acids: CASRSTGDGNTIYF. The CDR3 region has the DNA TGTGCCAGCAGATCTACAGGGGATGGAAACACCATATATTTT.

The chain uses TRBV29-1 and TRBJ1-3; TRBD1 matches at 7 bases. The CDR3 covers 14 residues. CDR1 and CDR2 (germline): SQVTM, ANQGSEA. V gave up 6 bases and J gave up 0 bases; unmatched junction bases: 5. The CDR3 nucleotides read TGCAGCGTGTGGCCAGGGGGCTCTGGAAACACCATATATTTT. It encodes CSVWPGGSGNTIYF.

The chain has TRBV2 and TRBJ2-3; 9 positions match TRBD2. CDR3 length equals 16 residues. Germline values: CDR1 SNHLY, CDR2 FYNNEI. V shed 8 bases and J 5 bases; nucleotides not matched to a gene: 14. CDR3 nucleotides: TGTGCCAGCCTGGGTGTATTCCTAGCGGGGAAAGATACGCAGTATTTT. This encodes CASLGVFLAGKDTQYF.

V and J are TRBV9 and TRBJ1-2, with D maybe TRBD1 (5 bases). Trimming pared 2 bases from V and 2 bases from J, leaving 7 bases between. The CDR3 is 13 amino acids. Germline CDR1 is SGDLS and CDR2 is YYNGEE. This chain's CDR3 is CASSVRGNYGYTF. CDR3 DNA sequence: TGTGCCAGCAGCGTCCGGGGGAACTATGGCTACACCTTC.

CDR3 DNA: TGTGCCAGCAGCTTTGCGGGGTTCGGGACTGAAGCTTTCTTT. It translates to CASSFAGFGTEAFF. The rearrangement links TRBV7-9 to TRBJ1-1; D is unclear. Germline loops: CDR1 SEHNR, CDR2 FQNEAQ (reference sequence). Between the trimmed V and J ends, which lost 3 bases and 5 bases, there was a span of 13 bases. The CDR3 spans 14 residues.

The rearrangement joins TRBV27 to TRBJ1-5; a weak D match, TRBD1 (6 bases). V dropped 6 bases and J dropped 2 bases, with 11 bases sitting between them. The CDR3 contains 14 residues. CDR1 and CDR2 from the germline V gene are MNHEY and SMNVEV (reference sequence). Written as DNA, the CDR3 is TGTGCCAGCAGCTATGGGGGCGGCAATCAGCCCCAGCATTTT. It yields the protein CASSYGGGNQPQHF.

As concerns this clone: Within the sample, other DNA sequences also encode this same CDR3. The V call is TRBV7-2, the J call TRBJ1-4; possibly TRBD1 for D (6 bases). The CDR3 is 14 residues long. Trimming pared 3 bases from V and 5 bases from J, leaving 10 bases between. Germline V gives CDR1 SGHTA, CDR2 FQGNSA. CDR3 loop: CASSFSGANEKLFF. The CDR3 region has the DNA TGTGCCAGCAGCTTTTCAGGGGCCAATGAAAAACTGTTTTTT.

The genes are TRBV6-5 and TRBJ2-1, with TRBD2 matching 10 bases. Germline CDR1 and CDR2: MNHEY and SVGAGI. CDR3 size: 13 residues. V trimming: 6 bases; J trimming: 8 bases; junction bases outside the gene matches: 4. In DNA, the CDR3 is TGTGCCAGCAGGGCGGGACTAGCGTATGAGCAGTTCTTC. Amino acids: CASRAGLAYEQFF.

This clone has only one observation. The V call is TRBV29-1, the J call TRBJ2-7; D possibly corresponds to TRBD2 (5 bases). The germline gives CDR1 SQVTM, CDR2 ANQGSEA. The CDR3 spans 13 residues. In DNA, the CDR3 is TGCAGTGTCTACGGACTGGGAACCTACGAGCAGTACTTC. Residues: CSVYGLGTYEQYF.

The rearrangement links TRBV28 to TRBJ2-7; the D is unclear. The V gene's germline CDR1 is MDHEN and CDR2 SYDVKM. The V end lost 2 bases, the J end lost 4 bases, and 9 bases lay between the germline ends. The CDR3 covers 13 residues. DNA of the CDR3: TGTGCCAGCAGTTTAACGCGGCGGTACGAGCAGTACTTC. Its protein is CASSLTRRYEQYF.